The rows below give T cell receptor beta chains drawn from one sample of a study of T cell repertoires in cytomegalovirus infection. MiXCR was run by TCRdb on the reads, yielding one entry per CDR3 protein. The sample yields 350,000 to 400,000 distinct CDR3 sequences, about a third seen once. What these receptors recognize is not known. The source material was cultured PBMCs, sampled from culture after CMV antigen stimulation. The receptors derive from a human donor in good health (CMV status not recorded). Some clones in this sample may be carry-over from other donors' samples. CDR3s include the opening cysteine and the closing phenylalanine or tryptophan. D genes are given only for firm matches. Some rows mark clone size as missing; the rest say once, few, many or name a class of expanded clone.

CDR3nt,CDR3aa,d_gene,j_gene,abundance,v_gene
TGTGCCAGCCAGCCCGGGGCAACTAATGAAAAACTGTTTTTT,CASQPGATNEKLFF,NA,TRBJ1-4,NA,TRBV7-2
TGTGCCAGCAGCCTATTTTCCGGGACTAGCGGGACTATTAGCACAGATACGCAGTATTTT,CASSLFSGTSGTISTDTQYF,TRBD2,TRBJ2-3,many,TRBV7-8
TGTGCCAGCAACCTGGGAGGTACCTACGAGCAGTACTTC,CASNLGGTYEQYF,NA,TRBJ2-7,NA,TRBV5-3
TGCAGTGCTAGAGGTCTAATAGTCCCAGTGGACTATGGCTACACCTTC,CSARGLIVPVDYGYTF,NA,TRBJ1-2,NA,TRBV20-1
TGTGCCAGCAGCCGGGACAGCAATTACGAGCAGTACTTC,CASSRDSNYEQYF,TRBD1,TRBJ2-7,few,TRBV11-2
TGCGCCAGCAGTGATCCACGTAACTGGTACACCTTC,CASSDPRNWYTF,NA,TRBJ1-2,NA,TRBV10-2
TGTGCCAGCAGTTACTGGGGGGCTGACACTGAAGCTTTCTTT,CASSYWGADTEAFF,NA,TRBJ1-1,NA,TRBV6-5
TGCGCCAGCAGCTTTGGGGCGTCGGGCACTGAAGCTTTCTTT,CASSFGASGTEAFF,NA,TRBJ1-1,few,TRBV5-1
TGTGCCAGTAGTATTGCAGGACAGCATCCTGGAAACACCATATATTTT,CASSIAGQHPGNTIYF,NA,TRBJ1-3,few,TRBV19
TGTGCCAGCAGCTTAGGACGGACCGGGGAGCTGTTTTTT,CASSLGRTGELFF,NA,TRBJ2-2,many,TRBV7-2
TGTGCCAGCAGCTTAGGACTCCGCTCTGGAAACACCATATATTTT,CASSLGLRSGNTIYF,NA,TRBJ1-3,NA,TRBV11-3
TGTGCCAGCAGTCCGCGGGGGGGGACGGGTCAGCCCCAGCATTTT,CASSPRGGTGQPQHF,NA,TRBJ1-5,NA,TRBV28
TGTGCCAGCAGCCTGGCCCGGGACTTACGGAGGGGCGGGGAGCTGTTTTTT,CASSLARDLRRGGELFF,NA,TRBJ2-2,few,TRBV12-3/TRBV12-4
TGTGCCACCAGCGGTCCAGGGGGCCTCCAAGAGACCCAGTACTTC,CATSGPGGLQETQYF,TRBD1,TRBJ2-5,few,TRBV24-1
TGTGCCATCAGTGATCTGGAGAGGTGGACTGAAGCTTTCTTT,CAISDLERWTEAFF,NA,TRBJ1-1,NA,TRBV10-3
TGTGCCACCAGTGATTGGGGACGAGCGGGAAATGAGCAGTTCTTC,CATSDWGRAGNEQFF,TRBD2,TRBJ2-1,NA,TRBV24-1
TGTGCCAGCAGAGGACTAGCGCCCGAGGGTGAGCAGTTCTTC,CASRGLAPEGEQFF,TRBD2,TRBJ2-1,NA,TRBV6-1
TGTGCCATCAGTGAGCCCCCCGGACTAGCGGGAGGGCGCTATTCGAACACCGGGGAGCTGTTTTTT,CAISEPPGLAGGRYSNTGELFF,TRBD2,TRBJ2-2,once,TRBV10-3
TGTGCCAGCAGCTTATCTCCAGGGGGGAATGAGCAGTTCTTC,CASSLSPGGNEQFF,NA,TRBJ2-1,few,TRBV7-6
TGTGCCAATGGAGCGGGAGCCTCCTACAATGAGCAGTTCTTC,CANGAGASYNEQFF,TRBD2,TRBJ2-1,few,TRBV28
TGTGCCAGCAACCCGGGACAGGGTGGTGAAAAACTGTTTTTT,CASNPGQGGEKLFF,TRBD1,TRBJ1-4,NA,TRBV7-2
TGTGCCAGCAGTTCATCCGGGGTCAGCAATCAGCCCCAGCATTTT,CASSSSGVSNQPQHF,NA,TRBJ1-5,few,TRBV3-1
TGTGCCAGCAGCCAGGCGGCGTTAACCTACAATGAGCAGTTCTTC,CASSQAALTYNEQFF,NA,TRBJ2-1,NA,TRBV3-1
TGTGCCACCAGCAGAGGACTTCAAAAAATGAACACTGAAGCTTTCTTT,CATSRGLQKMNTEAFF,NA,TRBJ1-1,NA,TRBV15
TGTGCCAGCAGCTTAAGGAATGGCAGGGCGGTAAGTCAGCCCCAGCATTTT,CASSLRNGRAVSQPQHF,NA,TRBJ1-5,many,TRBV7-4
TGCAGTGCGGGCGGAAGCTTGCCTTACAATGAGCAGTTCTTC,CSAGGSLPYNEQFF,NA,TRBJ2-1,NA,TRBV20-1
TGTGCCAGCAGCTTAAACAGTCTGTCTTTTGGTGGCTACACCTTC,CASSLNSLSFGGYTF,NA,TRBJ1-2,NA,TRBV7-2
TGTGCCAGCAGCCAAGATCTTGCAGGGAACTATTCACCCCTCCACTTT,CASSQDLAGNYSPLHF,NA,TRBJ1-6,few,TRBV3-1